Listed here are 13 T cell receptor beta chains from one sample, sequenced in a study of T cell repertoires in aging, cancer and after chemotherapy. Rearranged V-D-J TRB sequences were amplified with a mixed TRB-A/B primer pool. TCRdb processed the multiplex PCR reads anew with MiXCR; each CDR3 protein has one entry. The sample holds more than 800 distinct CDR3 sequences, around 30% seen once. Peripheral blood genomic DNA, not sorted cells or RNA, was the template. Sequences were obtained from blood. All receptors come from a human donor with a blood cancer.

In its sample, this clonotype was seen once. V is TRBV6-5 and J is TRBJ2-4; no clear D. Deletions cut 4 bases from V and 2 bases from J, with 9 bases between. Looked up from germline, CDR1 is MNHEY and CDR2 is SVGAGI. The CDR3 is 14 residues long. The CDR3 region has the DNA TGTGCCAGCAGTTCCCCCGTAACCAAAAACATTCAGTACTTC. Amino acids: CASSSPVTKNIQYF.

The chain recombines TRBV27 with TRBJ2-2; 7 nucleotides agree with TRBD1. After removal of 2 bases from V and 0 bases from J, the junction contained 0 bases not matched to a gene. Germline assignment: CDR1 MNHEY and CDR2 SMNVEV (reference sequence). CDR3 length equals 15 residues. The CDR3 DNA reads TGTGCCAGCAGTTTACAGGGGGCGAACACCGGGGAGCTGTTTTTT. Amino acids: CASSLQGANTGELFF.

Judged by abundance, this clonotype is medium-sized. The CDR3, as DNA: TGCGCCAGCAGCCCTGGGACGGACGAGCAGTACTTC. Translating it yields CASSPGTDEQYF. V gene TRBV5-1 combines with J gene TRBJ2-7, with D tentatively TRBD1 or TRBD2 (5 bases each). Germline loops: CDR1 SGHRS, CDR2 YFSETQ. The CDR3 has 12 residues. The V gene lost 4 bases and the J gene lost 5 bases, with 10 bases spanning the gap. Using reference TRBV5-1 and TRBJ2-7 for the parts outside the CDR3, the full variable domain is KAGVTQTPRYLIKTRGQQVTLSCSPISGHRSVSWYQQTPGQGLQFLFEYFSETQRNKGNFPGRFSGRQFSNSRSEMNVSTLELGDSALYLCASSPGTDEQYFGPGTRLTVT.

This clonotype was seen only a few times. The chain has TRBV7-2 and TRBJ1-6, with D unresolved. The ends were cut back, 5 bases at V and 10 bases at J, with 24 bases in the middle. The germline V gene has CDR1 SGHTA and CDR2 FQGNSA. This CDR3 has 17 residues. The CDR3 sequence is CASSPSSPRGNHSPLHF. Here the CDR3 DNA reads TGTGCCAGCAGCCCTTCCTCCCCCCGTGGGAATCACTCACCCCTCCACTTT.

V and J are TRBV28 and TRBJ2-3, with TRBD2 identical over 13 bases. Trimming at V came to 6 bases and at J to 4 bases, leaving 7 bases not matched to a gene. Per the germline V gene, CDR1 is MDHEN and CDR2 is SYDVKM. CDR3 length: 16 amino acids. The CDR3 nucleotides read TGTGCCAGCAGGTCAACTAGCGGGGGGGGGGCAGATACGCAGTATTTT. It is translated as CASRSTSGGGADTQYF.

V and J are TRBV6-2 or TRBV6-3 and TRBJ2-3; 14 nucleotides align to TRBD2. Germline CDR1 is MNHEY and CDR2 is SVGEGT. V lost 0 bases to trimming and J lost 4 bases; unmatched junction nucleotides: 0. CDR3 length: 16 amino acids. CDR3 in DNA: TGTGCCAGCAGTTACTCGACTAGCGGGAGGGCAGATACGCAGTATTTT. It encodes CASSYSTSGRADTQYF.

Judged by abundance, this clonotype is medium-sized. The chain has TRBV20-1 and TRBJ2-7, with D maybe TRBD2 (5 bases). Germline-derived CDR1 and CDR2 are DFQATT and SNEGSKA (reference sequence). Trimming cost V 1 base and J 6 bases, with 10 bases left between them. The length of the CDR3 is 12 residues. DNA of the CDR3: TGCAGTGCTAGAGCTCTAGCTGTCGAGCAGTACTTC. It encodes CSARALAVEQYF.

By share, this clonotype ranks as large (0.1 to 1%). V gene TRBV6-5 combines with J gene TRBJ1-4, with unresolved D. The germline V gene encodes CDR1 MNHEY and CDR2 SVGAGI. The CDR3 runs 14 residues. V lost 6 bases to trimming and J lost 4 bases, with 12 bases between them. The CDR3 DNA reads TGTGCCAGCAGAGCCACCGGTGGTAATGAAAAACTGTTTTTT. It yields the protein CASRATGGNEKLFF.

There are a few counts of this clonotype. The chain joins TRBV4-1 to TRBJ2-1; maybe TRBD1 (5 bases). The V gene's germline CDR1 is MGHRA and CDR2 YSYEKL. The V gene lost 4 bases and the J gene lost 2 bases, with 12 bases spanning the gap. The CDR3 is 15 residues long. CDR3 nucleotide sequence: TGCGCCAGCAGCCCCGAGACAGTAGCCTACAATGAGCAGTTCTTC. This encodes CASSPETVAYNEQFF.

As concerns this clonotype: One junction end does not reproduce the germline sequence, and a read error may be involved. The J gene is TRBJ2-1, the V gene TRBV19; 13 bases agree with TRBD2. CDR1 and CDR2 from the germline V gene are LNHDA and SQIVND (reference sequence). The CDR3 consists of 14 residues. The CDR3 region is CVSSRGTSGTEQFF. CDR3 DNA: TGTGTCAGTAGTAGGGGGACTAGCGGGACCGAGCAGTTCTTC.

This clonotype has just one count. A read error may explain this, as a much larger clone is one base away. V and J are TRBV20-1 and TRBJ1-2; D is undetermined. Germline V gene data show CDR1 as DFQATT and CDR2 as SNEGSKA (reference sequence). The CDR3 is made up of 15 amino acids. Trimming removed 7 bases from V and 0 bases from J, with 18 bases in between. CDR3 residues: CSVRTRAPSNYGYTF. CDR3 DNA: TGCAGTGTCCGTACGCGGGCGCCCTCTAACTATGGCTACACCTTC.

The chain couples TRBV5-1 to TRBJ1-1, with 7 bases fitting TRBD1. The CDR3 extends over 14 amino acids. CDR1 is SGHRS, CDR2 YFSETQ, per germline. V shed 6 bases, J shed 0 bases, and the junction held 5 bases outside the gene matches. The CDR3 here is CASNPGGVNTEAFF. In nucleotides, the CDR3 is TGCGCCAGCAACCCAGGGGGAGTGAACACTGAAGCTTTCTTT.

By its share, this clonotype is medium-sized. The CDR3 DNA reads TGTGCCATCAGCCCCCGACAGGGAAACTATGGCTACACCTTC. Translation: CAISPRQGNYGYTF. This rearrangement joins TRBV10-3 to TRBJ1-2, with TRBD1 identical over 7 bases. Germline V CDR1 and CDR2: ENHRY, SYGVKD. This CDR3 spans 14 amino acids. V trimming: 6 bases; J trimming: 2 bases; junction bases outside the gene matches: 6.